This TCR beta chain was identified during a study of T cells in Graves' hyperthyroidism and ophthalmopathy (dated by TCRdb to between 2017 and 2020). With regard to the full study: Peripheral blood was sampled at the time of initial diagnosis, prior to any treatment. To identify TCR V-J signatures that set the groups apart, the researchers used a discovery cohort of approximately 98 patients, made up of roughly 45 with Graves' ophthalmopathy and about 60 with stable Graves' hyperthyroidism. Prospective prediction of ophthalmopathy was tested in an independent validation cohort of 18 hyperthyroidism patients and 15 to 17 patients who later progressed to ophthalmopathy. The 90 or so discovery patients were randomly split 7:3 into training and test sets. The study also compared thyroid tissue and blood T-cell repertoires from a handful of Graves' hyperthyroidism patients. Following sampling, methimazole starting at 30 mg daily was given to hyperthyroidism patients, and high-dose intravenous methylprednisolone was given to ophthalmopathy patients. According to the paper, TCR Vbeta CDR3 sequencing was carried out on some 130 peripheral blood samples, which came from under 50 ophthalmopathy, around 75 hyperthyroidism and roughly 17 progressor patients.

Stable Graves' hyperthyroidism was defined as no progression to ophthalmopathy during 18 months of follow-up. The hyperthyroidism patients were between 18 and 65 years old and newly diagnosed, with a disease duration of less than 2 months. Exclusion was applied to patients with uncontrolled infections, other autoimmune diseases, pregnancy or lactation. Clinical symptoms, serum thyroxine and TRAb, thyroid ultrasound, and orbital computed tomography formed the basis for the diagnoses. Ficoll-Paque density gradient centrifugation was used to isolate PBMCs from around 10 ml of fresh peripheral blood. Trizol reagent was used to extract total RNA, and RNA quality was then checked on an Agilent 2100 Bioanalyzer. The junction shows trimming of 6 bases on V and 3 bases on J, plus 12 bases between the germline ends. The CDR3, cysteine through phenylalanine, is 13 amino acids long. CDR3 DNA is the only sequence kept; it has 39 bases, read in frame from the first base. CDR1 and CDR2 are drawn from the germline V gene: SNHLY, FYNNEI.

This clonotype has a count of ten or more. There is no known antigen for this receptor. No qualities accompany the bases; no much larger clone lies one base away. General conclusions and limits of the study: A model built on a 13 V-J signature distinguished ophthalmopathy from stable hyperthyroidism, reaching about 89% sensitivity and approximately 81% specificity in cross-validation and 80%/75% in testing. In validation, progression to ophthalmopathy was predicted by the model with approximately 67% sensitivity and roughly 72% specificity, a median of around 6.5 months before onset. Most expanded thyroid clonotypes (frequency above 0.001) were also detected in blood, suggesting blood repertoires may reflect thyroid immune responses. No statistical method was used to set the sample size in advance, and investigators knew the group allocation.

TCR beta CDR3 regions were amplified from RNA transcripts. The first round of RT-PCR for the TCR CDR3 was performed with the HTBI primer set and the Qiagen OneStep RT-PCR kit. Libraries were constructed in a second round of multiplex PCR, after which size selection and purification were carried out. The libraries were sequenced on an Illumina HiSeq2000 using paired-end 100 bp reads. On the authors' methods: Raw data were processed with SOAPnuke, discarding reads with adapters, uncalled bases, mean Phred below 15, or no exact constant-primer or identifier match. High-quality paired reads were merged using COPE v1.2.5, and each unique nucleotide sequence was defined as a clonotype. MiTCR v1.1 was used to align clonotypes to the IMGT TRBV, TRBD and TRBJ reference segments. The analysis included only V-J combinations with a frequency above 0.0001, which together covered about 99% of the repertoires. A TCS score was defined as the ratio of F50 (clonal expansion) to E x V (chaos), with BLOSUM62-based TCRdist applied between CDR3 peptides within each V-J. Welch's t-statistics and random forest reduced 450 to 600 V-J features to around 14, which were used in a naive Bayes classifier (R e1071). TCRdb reran the public reads through fastp at Q25 and MiXCR, keeping productive beta chains. Identical CDR3 proteins give one entry, which carries the most common genes and DNA. TCRdb's processing, not the authors', yielded these V and J calls. The sample data list roughly 750,000 distinct CDR3 sequences, and about a sixth of these were observed just once. The top ten hold approximately 8.4% of the sample.

The chain links TRBV2 with TRBJ2-7; tentative D gene TRBD1, with 5 bases matching. What was sequenced was blood. The sequence was collected from a man in his late teens or twenties with Graves' hyperthyroidism. The nucleotides are TGTGCCAGCAGCGAACAGGCAAGCTACGAGCAGTACTTC. This gives the protein CASSEQASYEQYF.